This is a list of T cell receptor beta chains from one sample in a study of CD8 T cells in ankylosing spondylitis. TCRdb processed the 5' RACE reads anew with MiXCR; each CDR3 protein has one entry. Seen here are a few hundred thousand distinct CDR3 sequences, 20% observed once, and the top ten hold 7.8%. Input material: blood, either unsorted or a sorted T cell fraction (not recorded which). All receptors derive from a male donor with ankylosing spondylitis or in good health (not recorded which). Both conserved end residues are part of each CDR3. A D gene is named only where the DNA matches it firmly. Clone size is not always given. Where it is, it says once, few, many or a class for expanded clones.

>TRBJ2-3|.|TRBD1|TRBV12-3/TRBV12-4
CASSLEVGTGVGTQYF
TGTGCCAGCAGTTTAGAAGTGGGGACAGGGGTGGGTACGCAGTATTTT
>TRBJ2-1|few|.|TRBV3-1
CASSHLSGTHNEQFF
TGTGCCAGCAGCCACTTGAGCGGGACACACAATGAGCAGTTCTTC
>TRBJ1-1|.|.|TRBV10-2
CASSEQSNTEAFF
TGCGCCAGCAGTGAGCAGTCGAACACTGAAGCTTTCTTT
>TRBJ2-5|.|.|TRBV5-1
CASSLGGAPQETQYF
TGCGCCAGCAGCTTGGGAGGAGCTCCCCAAGAGACCCAGTACTTC
>TRBJ1-1|few|.|TRBV15
CATSSGAWGNTEAFF
TGTGCCACCAGCAGTGGTGCTTGGGGGAACACTGAAGCTTTCTTT
>TRBJ1-4|.|.|TRBV5-5
CASSLWGSSGEKLFF
TGTGCCAGCAGCTTGTGGGGCTCGAGTGGTGAAAAACTGTTTTTT
>TRBJ2-4|few|.|TRBV5-1
CASSLASGANIQYF
TGCGCCAGCAGCTTGGCATCAGGGGCAAACATTCAGTACTTC
>TRBJ2-3|many|TRBD2|TRBV3-1
CASSQILAGVPTDTQYF
TGTGCCAGCAGCCAGATACTAGCGGGGGTGCCCACAGATACGCAGTATTTT
>TRBJ2-3|few|.|TRBV6-6
CASTDRRWDTQYF
TGTGCCAGCACCGACAGGAGGTGGGATACGCAGTATTTT
>TRBJ1-5|many|.|TRBV20-1
CSARGGVQPQHF
TGCAGTGCTAGAGGAGGGGTGCAGCCCCAGCATTTT
>TRBJ2-1|.|TRBD2|TRBV20-1
CSASRLAGAGGEQFF
TGCAGTGCTAGTAGGCTAGCGGGGGCCGGGGGTGAGCAGTTCTTC
>TRBJ2-3|few|.|TRBV7-6
CASTTGRTDTQYF
TGTGCCAGCACGACTGGACGCACAGATACGCAGTATTTT
>TRBJ2-6|.|.|TRBV7-9
CASSLGHDSGANVLTF
TGTGCCAGCAGCTTAGGACACGACTCTGGGGCCAACGTCCTGACTTTC
>TRBJ2-3|.|TRBD2|TRBV5-1
CASSLKTSGVTDTQYF
TGCGCCAGCAGCCTCAAGACTAGCGGGGTCACAGATACGCAGTATTTT
>TRBJ2-5|.|.|TRBV12-3/TRBV12-4
CASSFSLYPRETQYF
TGTGCCAGCAGTTTCTCCCTATACCCCAGGGAGACCCAGTACTTC
>TRBJ2-1|once|TRBD2|TRBV7-8
CASSLGTSGEQLFF
TGTGCCAGCAGCTTGGGGACTAGCGGGGAGCAGTTGTTCTTC
>TRBJ2-1|.|TRBD2|TRBV5-1
CASSLRLAGGAPYNEQFF
TGCGCCAGCAGCTTACGACTAGCGGGAGGTGCCCCCTACAATGAGCAGTTCTTC
>TRBJ2-5|.|.|TRBV29-1
CSVLDSLDRAQYF
TGCAGCGTTCTTGACAGCCTGGATCGGGCCCAGTACTTC
>TRBJ2-3|.|.|TRBV5-1
CASSFVGDPTDTQYF
TGCGCCAGCAGCTTTGTTGGGGACCCCACAGATACGCAGTATTTT
>TRBJ2-3|.|TRBD1|TRBV4-1
CASSQGPDRGPTDTQYF
TGCGCCAGCAGCCAAGGTCCCGACAGGGGGCCCACAGATACGCAGTATTTT
>TRBJ2-1|.|TRBD2|TRBV20-1
CSARNRGSGRRFNEQFF
TGCAGTGCTAGAAATCGTGGTAGCGGGAGACGTTTCAATGAGCAGTTCTTC
>TRBJ2-4|.|.|TRBV20-1
CSATVRTGILSSNIQYF
TGCAGTGCGACAGTCCGGACTGGGATCCTATCATCGAACATTCAGTACTTC
>TRBJ1-6|few|.|TRBV9
CASSVMGYNSPLHF
TGTGCCAGCAGCGTAATGGGTTATAATTCACCCCTCCACTTT
>TRBJ2-3|many|.|TRBV29-1
CSGVGQRTDTQYF
TGCAGCGGGGTCGGACAGAGGACAGATACGCAGTATTTT
>TRBJ1-1|many|.|TRBV6-1
CASRPGQTKGINTEAFF
TGTGCCAGCAGACCCGGACAGACGAAGGGAATAAACACTGAAGCTTTCTTT
>TRBJ2-3|.|.|TRBV5-1
CASSFQDRPSTDTQYF
TGCGCCAGCAGCTTCCAAGACAGACCTAGCACAGATACGCAGTATTTT
>TRBJ2-2|few|TRBD1|TRBV3-1
CAARTGNTGELFF
TGTGCTGCCCGGACAGGGAACACCGGGGAGCTGTTTTTT
>TRBJ1-2|.|TRBD1|TRBV2
CVSSEFGTGATYGYTF
TGTGTCAGCAGTGAATTCGGGACAGGGGCCACCTATGGCTACACCTTC
>TRBJ2-3|few|TRBD1|TRBV29-1
CSVNTGTGEDGTDTQYF
TGCAGCGTGAACACCGGGACAGGGGAGGATGGAACAGATACGCAGTATTTT
>TRBJ1-5|.|.|TRBV15
CATSGLSYQPQHF
TGTGCCACCAGCGGGCTTTCCTATCAGCCCCAGCATTTT
>TRBJ2-2|few|.|TRBV7-8
CASSPSSRGNTGELFF
TGTGCCAGCAGCCCCTCGTCGAGGGGAAACACCGGGGAGCTGTTTTTT
>TRBJ2-5|few|.|TRBV9
CASSASKATAQETQYF
TGTGCCAGCAGCGCCTCGAAGGCGACAGCTCAAGAGACCCAGTACTTC
>TRBJ2-5|.|TRBD2|TRBV27
CASSLTGRTSGQETQYF
TGTGCCAGCAGTTTAACGGGGCGGACTAGCGGGCAAGAGACCCAGTACTTC
>TRBJ2-1|few|TRBD1|TRBV12-3/TRBV12-4
CASSFDRGDEQFF
TGTGCCAGCAGTTTTGACAGGGGGGATGAGCAGTTCTTC
>TRBJ1-2|.|TRBD1|TRBV7-9
CASSLTQGGLGGYTF
TGTGCCAGCAGCTTAACACAGGGGGGGCTTGGTGGCTACACCTTC
>TRBJ2-2|few|.|TRBV30
CAWSPRDVGGELFF
TGTGCCTGGAGTCCTAGGGACGTTGGTGGGGAGCTGTTTTTT
>TRBJ2-5|.|.|TRBV12-3/TRBV12-4
CASSLGTAAALKYF
TGTGCCAGCAGTTTAGGGACAGCCGCGGCTTTAAAGTACTTC
>TRBJ1-2|once|.|TRBV5-1
CASSPITAEYGYTF
TGCGCCAGCAGCCCTATCACAGCCGAATATGGCTACACCTTC
>TRBJ2-2|many|.|TRBV3-1
CASSQANTGELFF
TGTGCCAGCAGCCAAGCTAACACCGGGGAGCTGTTTTTT
>TRBJ1-4|few|TRBD1|TRBV12-3/TRBV12-4
CASSPRTGGPEKLFF
TGTGCCAGCAGTCCCCGGACAGGGGGCCCTGAAAAACTGTTTTTT
>TRBJ2-2|few|.|TRBV5-1
CASSGGFKTGELFF
TGCGCCAGCAGTGGGGGCTTCAAGACCGGGGAGCTGTTTTTT
>TRBJ2-2|.|.|TRBV21-1
CASSKVVAENTGELFF
TGTGCCAGCAGCAAAGTTGTAGCGGAGAACACCGGGGAGCTGTTTTTT
>TRBJ1-1|many|.|TRBV5-1
CASSAGGRVHTEAFF
TGCGCCAGCAGCGCCGGAGGGAGGGTTCACACTGAAGCTTTCTTT
>TRBJ1-1|.|TRBD1|TRBV7-8
CASSAGQLNTEAFF
TGTGCCAGCAGCGCGGGACAGTTGAACACTGAAGCTTTCTTT
>TRBJ1-2|.|.|TRBV5-1
CASSLGDEGYGYTF
TGCGCCAGCAGCTTGGGGGACGAAGGTTATGGCTACACCTTC
>TRBJ2-5|.|.|TRBV30
CAWSVRLAETQYF
TGTGCCTGGAGTGTAAGATTGGCGGAGACCCAGTACTTC
>TRBJ2-3|many|.|TRBV12-3/TRBV12-4
CASHLGSGTDTQYF
TGTGCCAGCCATCTAGGTTCGGGCACAGATACGCAGTATTTT
>TRBJ1-2|few|TRBD1|TRBV29-1
CSVGDRASYGYTF
TGCAGCGTCGGGGACAGGGCAAGCTATGGCTACACCTTC
>TRBJ2-3|.|.|TRBV25-1
CASRATRVSTDTQYF
TGTGCCAGCAGGGCTACCAGGGTGAGCACAGATACGCAGTATTTT
>TRBJ1-5|few|.|TRBV20-1
CSARRRLGGGQPQHF
TGCAGTGCTAGAAGGCGGCTCGGAGGCGGGCAGCCCCAGCATTTT
>TRBJ2-4|.|TRBD1|TRBV7-9
CASSDRGFKNIQYF
TGTGCCAGCAGCGACAGGGGTTTCAAAAACATTCAGTACTTC
>TRBJ2-3|few|TRBD1|TRBV20-1
CSAGRDSRADTQYF
TGCAGTGCGGGTCGGGACAGCAGGGCAGATACGCAGTATTTT
>TRBJ2-6|few|.|TRBV20-1
CSAMSPGSSGANVLTF
TGCAGTGCTATGTCCCCGGGTAGCTCTGGGGCCAACGTCCTGACTTTC